This T cell receptor (beta chain) came from a study of blood T cell repertoires in COVID-19. Across the whole study: Material from acute and convalescent COVID-19 was sourced from the United States, Italy and Spain.

Trimming removed 5 bases at V and 5 bases at J, with 9 bases between. Germline V CDR1 and CDR2: MNHEY, SMNVEV (reference sequence). This CDR3 has 13 amino acids. As handled by the study authors: Amplification with reference gene primers provided the estimates of nucleated cell counts. Sequencing used immunoSEQ multiplex PCR; TCRdb keeps in-frame clones, though not all of them. From that table come the V and J calls and clone size; the DNA was used to work out D and trimming. The repertoire has roughly 48,000 clones, roughly 88% of them found once; the top ten carry around 50%. The source is a man in his sixties or seventies with acute or convalescent COVID-19. The rearrangement uses TRBV27 and TRBJ1-4; no reliable D call. Source material: peripheral blood. As DNA, the CDR3 is TGTGCCAGCAGTCGGGGTCAGAATGAAAAACTGTTTTTT. Translated, it gives CASSRGQNEKLFF.